The rows below give T cell receptor beta chains drawn from one sample of a study of T cell repertoires in cytomegalovirus infection. Each CDR3 protein is one row after TCRdb ran MiXCR on the reads. The sample lists over 450,000 distinct CDR3 sequences; roughly 12% were seen once. Specimen: PBMCs. The source is a human donor in good health (CMV status not recorded). Some clones in this sample may be carry-over from other donors' samples. The CDR3 runs from the conserved cysteine through the conserved F or W. D genes are given only for firm matches. Size is stated for part of the rows, as once, few or many counts, or as a class when the clone is expanded.

v_gene	j_gene	len	d_gene	abundance	CDR3nt	CDR3aa
TRBV3-1	TRBJ1-2	12	NA	few	TGTGCCAGCAGCCAAGAAGGCAGGGCCTACACCTTC	CASSQEGRAYTF
TRBV29-1	TRBJ2-2	17	TRBD2	NA	TGCAGCGTTGAAGATCCGGGGACTAGCGGAAACACCGGGGAGCTGTTTTTT	CSVEDPGTSGNTGELFF
TRBV7-9	TRBJ1-1	16	NA	many	TGTGCCAGCAGCCCCTCGACAAATGTCATGAACACTGAAGCTTTCTTT	CASSPSTNVMNTEAFF
TRBV2	TRBJ2-1	15	NA	NA	TGTGCCAGCAGACCCATGAGGTCCTTTCGGGATGAGCAGTTCTTC	CASRPMRSFRDEQFF
TRBV3-1	TRBJ1-1	15	NA	NA	TGTGCCAGCAGCCCTCGGGACAACTTAAACACTGAAGCTTTCTTT	CASSPRDNLNTEAFF
TRBV25-1	TRBJ2-3	16	TRBD1	NA	TGTGCCAGCAGTGACACGGGACAGGGGGGCGGCAATACGCAGTATTTT	CASSDTGQGGGNTQYF
TRBV7-2	TRBJ2-7	14	NA	many	TGTGCCAGCAGCTCCGGACCCCCTCTGGACGAGCAGTACTTC	CASSSGPPLDEQYF
TRBV5-6	TRBJ2-7	13	NA	NA	TGTGCCAGCAGCTGGGCGGTTGCCTACGAGCAGTACTTC	CASSWAVAYEQYF
TRBV7-2	TRBJ1-5	14	NA	many	TGTGCCAGCAGCTTGGGGCAGAGCAATCAGCCCCAGCATTTT	CASSLGQSNQPQHF
TRBV28	TRBJ2-3	16	NA	many	TGTGCCAGCAGCGAGACGGAGCGGGTCGGCACAGATACGCAGTATTTT	CASSETERVGTDTQYF
TRBV2	TRBJ1-1	13	NA	NA	TGTGCCAGCAGTGAAGCTCATAGGCGGGAAGCTTTCTTT	CASSEAHRREAFF
TRBV5-5	TRBJ2-4	16	NA	many	TGTGCCAGCAGCCCGAAGGGGGATGCGGCCAAAAACATTCAGTACTTC	CASSPKGDAAKNIQYF
TRBV29-1	TRBJ1-5	12	NA	many	TGCAGCGTTGGGCAGGGAAGACAGCCCCAGCATTTT	CSVGQGRQPQHF
TRBV20-1	TRBJ1-5	13	NA	NA	TGCAGTGCTAGAAAACAGACAAATCAGCCCCAGCATTTT	CSARKQTNQPQHF
TRBV7-8	TRBJ2-7	18	TRBD2	many	TGTGCCAGCAGCCCAGGGCGGACGGGACTAGCGGGAGTCTACGAGCAGTACTTC	CASSPGRTGLAGVYEQYF
TRBV19	TRBJ1-6	15	NA	many	TGTGCCAGTAGTCCCCCGGGACTGTATAATTCACCCCTCCACTTT	CASSPPGLYNSPLHF
TRBV7-9	TRBJ2-5	18	TRBD2	many	TGTGCCAGCAGCTCACCGACTGCGGGAGGGCCGGGTGAAGAGACCCAGTACTTC	CASSSPTAGGPGEETQYF
TRBV20-1	TRBJ2-5	14	TRBD1	few	TGCAGTGTTAGAGTGGGACAGGGGGCGGAGACCCAGTACTTC	CSVRVGQGAETQYF
TRBV27	TRBJ2-7	14	TRBD2	NA	TGTGCCAGCAGTTTATGGGCGGGAGGCTACGAGCAGTACTTC	CASSLWAGGYEQYF
TRBV9	TRBJ2-3	16	TRBD1	few	TGTGCCAGCAGCGCCATGACAGGGGGATACGTAGATACGCAGTATTTT	CASSAMTGGYVDTQYF
TRBV7-9	TRBJ2-3	18	TRBD2	many	TGTGCCAGCAGTCGGCTAGCGGGGGACTTACAGAGCACAGATACGCAGTATTTT	CASSRLAGDLQSTDTQYF
TRBV11-2	TRBJ2-1	15	TRBD2	few	TGTGCCAGCAGACTAGCGGGAGGCAGGGTGGGTGAGCAGTTCTTC	CASRLAGGRVGEQFF
TRBV7-2	TRBJ1-6	15	NA	many	TGTGCCAGCAGCTTAGTTGGCCAGAGACTAGGGCCCCTCCACTTT	CASSLVGQRLGPLHF
TRBV29-1	TRBJ1-6	13	NA	few	TGCAGCGTTGAGGTTGCAGAAAATTCACCCCTCCACTTT	CSVEVAENSPLHF
TRBV5-1	TRBJ1-2	14	NA	many	TGCGCCAGCAGCTTGTCCGGAGGGGACTATGGCTACACCTTC	CASSLSGGDYGYTF
TRBV7-9	TRBJ2-3	14	NA	few	TGTGCCAGTGGACCCCCAGCAGGCACAGATACGCAGTATTTT	CASGPPAGTDTQYF
TRBV19	TRBJ1-1	16	NA	many	TGTGCCAGTAGAGAGGCTCCCGGGGATGTGAACACTGAAGCTTTCTTT	CASREAPGDVNTEAFF
TRBV5-1	TRBJ2-3	17	NA	many	TGCGCCAGCAGCTTACCCCCGGGGCCCCGCGCGTCAGATACGCAGTATTTT	CASSLPPGPRASDTQYF
TRBV20-1	TRBJ2-1	12	NA	NA	TGCAGTGCTAGATACAGTTACAATGAGCAGTTCTTC	CSARYSYNEQFF
TRBV7-2	TRBJ2-1	15	TRBD1	many	TGTGCCAGCAGCTTAGGAATGGGACAGGGAATATATCAGTTCTTC	CASSLGMGQGIYQFF
TRBV15	TRBJ1-1	14	NA	NA	TGTGCCACCAGCAGAGGGGGGGCGAACACTGAAGCTTTCTTT	CATSRGGANTEAFF
TRBV28	TRBJ1-1	15	TRBD1	few	TGTGCCAGCAGTTTGACGGCCGGGACAGGGGATAGGGCTTTCTTT	CASSLTAGTGDRAFF
TRBV6-1	TRBJ1-5	16	NA	many	TGTGCCAGCCAGAGGCGTGGGGAGACGGGCAATCAGCCCCAGCATTTT	CASQRRGETGNQPQHF
TRBV6-1	TRBJ1-3	13	NA	many	TGTGCCAGCAGAGTGGGAGAAGGAAACACCATATATTTT	CASRVGEGNTIYF
TRBV25-1	TRBJ1-2	15	TRBD1	NA	TGTGCCAGCAGTGAATGGGCAGGGGGGAACTATGGCTACACCTTC	CASSEWAGGNYGYTF
TRBV5-1	TRBJ2-3	16	NA	many	TGCGCCAGCAGCTTGGCCGTAGGGCTGGGCACAGATACGCAGTATTTT	CASSLAVGLGTDTQYF
TRBV27	TRBJ1-5	14	NA	NA	TGTGCCAGCAGTTTATCAGGTTTCAATCAGCCCCAGCATTTT	CASSLSGFNQPQHF
TRBV10-1	TRBJ1-2	10	NA	once	TGCGCCAGCACCGGGTATGGCTACACCTTC	CASTGYGYTF
TRBV12-3/TRBV12-4	TRBJ1-2	14	NA	NA	TGTACCAGCTGTTGGGCAGGGATAGGCTATGGCTACACCTTC	CTSCWAGIGYGYTF
TRBV7-9	TRBJ1-2	14	NA	NA	TGTGCCAGCAGCTCGGACCAGGAAAACTATGGCTACACCTTC	CASSSDQENYGYTF
TRBV6-1	TRBJ1-1	18	TRBD1	few	TGTGCCAGCAGTGAACGGGTCTGGGGGACAGGGGTGAACACTGAAGCTTTCTTT	CASSERVWGTGVNTEAFF
TRBV27	TRBJ1-6	14	TRBD1	many	TGTGCCAGCAGTTTATCGATCAGGGGGCTGGCCCTCCACTTT	CASSLSIRGLALHF